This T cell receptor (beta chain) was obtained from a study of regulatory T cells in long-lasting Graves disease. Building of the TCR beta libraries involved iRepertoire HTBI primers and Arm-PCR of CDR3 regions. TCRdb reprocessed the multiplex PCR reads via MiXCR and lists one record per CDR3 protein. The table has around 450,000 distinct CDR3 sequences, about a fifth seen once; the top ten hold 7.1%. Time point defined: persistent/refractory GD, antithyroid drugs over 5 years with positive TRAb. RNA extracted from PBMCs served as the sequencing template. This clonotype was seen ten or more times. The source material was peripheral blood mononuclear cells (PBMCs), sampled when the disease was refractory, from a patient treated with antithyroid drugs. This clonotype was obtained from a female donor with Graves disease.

The CDR3 coding sequence is TGTGCCAGCAGTCCACGCCAGGCCAACACCGGGGAGCTGTTTTTT. Residues: CASSPRQANTGELFF. This sequence joins TRBV2 and TRBJ2-2; D gene ambiguous. Trimming took off 5 bases at V and 2 bases at J, with 12 bases between the two ends. Germline V CDR1 and CDR2: SNHLY, FYNNEI. This CDR3 comprises 15 residues.